This TCR beta chain originates from a study of response to subunit inactivated influenza vaccine. Study-wide results and caveats: T cells newly recruited by each seasonal influenza vaccination are few, the authors suggested.

From the RT-PCR reads, TCRdb called clonotypes with MiXCR, one entry per CDR3 protein. The data contain about 570,000 distinct CDR3 sequences, about 11% of them singletons. This clonotype was counted a few times. Its specificity is unknown. V lost 2 bases and J lost 3; bases outside the gene matches: 3. The CDR3 spans 15 residues. The germline gives CDR1 LGHNA, CDR2 YNFKEQ. The gene calls are TRBV4-2 and TRBJ1-5; 8 bases agree with TRBD1. The starting material was PBMCs from blood, obtained on the day of vaccination. The TCR comes from a man aged 50-60 years who received an inactivated influenza vaccine. The CDR3 reads CASSQQGATNQPQHF. Here the CDR3 DNA reads TGTGCCAGCAGCCAACAGGGGGCTACCAATCAGCCCCAGCATTTT.